The 23 T cell receptor beta chains presented below share a single source sample, sequenced in a study of T cell responses to AZD1222 COVID-19 vaccine. Sequenced by immunoSEQ multiplex PCR; TCRdb stores in-frame clones only, minus some. Its table records about 140,000 clones. Material for sequencing was peripheral blood. The receptor set was obtained from an adult in good health.

The gene calls are TRBV23-1 and TRBJ1-5; 10 positions agree with TRBD1. TRBV23-1 is annotated as an ORF whose role is uncertain. The CDR3 sequence is 19 residues long. V gave up 4 bases and J gave up 0 bases; unmatched junction bases: 12. The CDR3 here is CASSPSGQGGGYSNQPQHF. The CDR3 DNA reads TGCGCCAGCAGTCCCAGCGGACAGGGGGGGGGATATAGCAATCAGCCCCAGCATTTT.

The J gene is TRBJ1-6, the V gene TRBV4-2; 8 bases agree with TRBD1. The CDR3 covers 19 residues. Germline CDR1 LGHNA, CDR2 YNFKEQ. The junction had 12 bases not matched to a gene; V was cut back by 0 bases and J by 5 bases. The CDR3 protein is CASSQDEAGGAPDNSPLHF. The CDR3, as DNA: TGTGCCAGCAGCCAAGATGAGGCAGGGGGCGCCCCTGATAATTCACCCCTCCACTTT.

The rearrangement joins TRBV18 to TRBJ2-3, with D perhaps matching TRBD1 or TRBD2 (6 bases each). This CDR3 is built from 14 residues. Germline V gene data show CDR1 as KGHSH and CDR2 as LQKENI. Trimming left V 8 bases short and J 0 bases short, with 12 bases between. CDR3 coding DNA: TGTGCCAGCGCTCCGGGGGCCAGCACAGATACGCAGTATTTT. Protein sequence: CASAPGASTDTQYF. Using reference TRBV18 and TRBJ2-3 for the parts outside the CDR3, the full variable domain is NAGVMQNPRHLVRRRGQEARLRCSPMKGHSHVYWYRQLPEEGLKFMVYLQKENIIDESGMPKERFSAEFPKEGPSILRIQQVVRGDSAAYFCASAPGASTDTQYFGPGTRLTVL.

The chain carries TRBV6-5 and TRBJ1-3, with TRBD1 matching over 9 bases. This CDR3 region has 14 residues. Germline CDR1 is MNHEY and CDR2 is SVGAGI. The J segment lost 8 bases and the V segment lost 6 bases, leaving 8 bases of the junction unmatched. The CDR3 DNA reads as TGTGCCAGCAGCTCGGGACAGGGAGGTTACACCATATATTTT. It yields the protein CASSSGQGGYTIYF.

The chain uses TRBV18 and TRBJ1-1, with TRBD1 as a possible D gene (5 bases). The germline V gene encodes CDR1 KGHSH and CDR2 LQKENI. The CDR3 spans 14 residues. V was trimmed by 0 bases and J by 6 bases, leaving 11 bases between them. The CDR3 bases are TGTGCCAGCTCACCACCGGGGGGAGTATCTGAAGCTTTCTTT. This sequence encodes CASSPPGGVSEAFF. The whole variable domain, remainder taken from reference TRBV18 and TRBJ1-1, is NAGVMQNPRHLVRRRGQEARLRCSPMKGHSHVYWYRQLPEEGLKFMVYLQKENIIDESGMPKERFSAEFPKEGPSILRIQQVVRGDSAAYFCASSPPGGVSEAFFGQGTRLTVV.

The rearrangement uses TRBV7-3 and TRBJ2-1; D gene unclear. The V gene's germline CDR1 is SGHTA and CDR2 FQGTGA. With 4 bases removed from V and 4 bases from J, the gap between germline ends came to 14 bases. This CDR3 is built from 15 residues. The CDR3 bases are TGTGCCAGCAGCTGGGGAACTCTCGGGTACAATGAGCAGTTCTTC. Encoded protein: CASSWGTLGYNEQFF.

The chain employs TRBV19 and TRBJ1-6, with TRBD1 matching over 7 bases. The CDR3 is 18 residues long. V shed 5 bases, J shed 7 bases, and the junction held 17 bases outside the gene matches. Germline CDR1 reads LNHDA; CDR2 reads SQIVND (reference sequence). CDR3 sequence (DNA): TGTGCCAGTAGTCCTCAGGTGGGGAGGGGGCGATGGAATTCACCCCTCCACTTT. Protein: CASSPQVGRGRWNSPLHF. Variable domain in full (rest from reference TRBV19 and TRBJ1-6): DGGITQSPKYLFRKEGQNVTLSCEQNLNHDAMYWYRQDPGQGLRLIYYSQIVNDFQKGDIAEGYSVSREKKESFPLTVTSAQKNPTAFYLCASSPQVGRGRWNSPLHFGNGTRLTVT.

V is TRBV7-9 and J is TRBJ1-5; D unresolved. The germline gives CDR1 SEHNR, CDR2 FQNEAQ (reference sequence). V was trimmed by 1 base and J by 1 base, leaving 8 bases between them. The CDR3 covers 15 residues. CDR3 bases: TGTGCCAGCAGCTTAGGAGGATTGAGCAATCAGCCCCAGCATTTT. Translation: CASSLGGLSNQPQHF.

This chain connects TRBV3-1 (or the pseudogene TRBV3-2) to TRBJ2-1; D not resolved. CDR3 length: 15 residues. V gave up 0 bases and J gave up 5 bases, with 11 bases separating them. From germline, CDR1 is LGHDT and CDR2 YNNKEL (reference sequence). The CDR3 loop reads CASSQDLGYHNEQFF. The CDR3 DNA reads TGTGCCAGCAGCCAAGATCTTGGCTACCACAATGAGCAGTTCTTC.

The genes are TRBV7-9 and TRBJ2-6; no reliable D call. From germline, CDR1 is SEHNR and CDR2 FQNEAQ (reference sequence). This CDR3 is built from 18 residues. The V gene lost 2 bases and the J gene lost 0 bases, with 14 bases spanning the gap. For the CDR3, the DNA is TGTGCCAGCAGCTTAAGGCCGAGTTTCGCCTCTGGGGCCAACGTCCTGACTTTC. Its translation: CASSLRPSFASGANVLTF.

The chain is built from TRBV2 and TRBJ1-3; D unclear. The CDR3 is made up of 13 amino acids. The germline gives CDR1 SNHLY, CDR2 FYNNEI. Trimming removed 5 bases at V and 0 bases at J, with 5 bases between. The chain's CDR3 is CASSLSSGNTIYF. CDR3 sequence (DNA): TGTGCCAGCAGTCTCTCCTCTGGAAACACCATATATTTT. The full variable domain, rest sourced from reference TRBV2 and TRBJ1-3, is EPEVTQTPSHQVTQMGQEVILRCVPISNHLYFYWYRQILGQKVEFLVSFYNNEISEKSEIFDDQFSVERPDGSNFTLKIRSTKLEDSAMYFCASSLSSGNTIYFGEGSWLTVV.

The chain has TRBV14 and TRBJ2-3, with a tentative D call TRBD1 (5 bases). Germline V gene data show CDR1 as SGHDN and CDR2 as FVKESK. Trimming stripped 0 bases from V and 0 bases from J, with 16 bases between. The CDR3 runs 18 residues. CDR3 sequence (DNA): TGTGCCAGCAGCCAAGAGAGCTGGGGCAGCCCTAGCACAGATACGCAGTATTTT. Its protein product is CASSQESWGSPSTDTQYF. The whole variable domain, filled in from reference TRBV14 and TRBJ2-3, reads EAGVTQFPSHSVIEKGQTVTLRCDPISGHDNLYWYRRVMGKEIKFLLHFVKESKQDESGMPNNRFLAERTGGTYSTLKVQPAELEDSGVYFCASSQESWGSPSTDTQYFGPGTRLTVL.

J is TRBJ2-3 and V is TRBV3-1 (or the pseudogene TRBV3-2); D might be TRBD1 (6 bases). There are 17 residues in the CDR3. Germline assignment: CDR1 LGHDT and CDR2 YNNKEL (reference sequence). Deletions cut 1 base from V and 2 bases from J, with 16 bases between. This chain's CDR3 is CASSQVKGDTFTDTQYF. In nucleotides, the CDR3 is TGTGCCAGCAGCCAAGTTAAAGGGGACACCTTCACAGATACGCAGTATTTT.

The rearrangement uses TRBV5-6 and TRBJ2-5; the match to TRBD1 covers 10 bases. Germline V gene data show CDR1 as SGHDT and CDR2 as YYEEEE. Trimming removed 4 bases from V and 4 bases from J; junction bases left unmatched: 7. There are 15 residues in the CDR3. Here the CDR3 DNA reads TGTGCCAGCAGCGTCTCGACAGGGGGCGCAGAGACCCAGTACTTC. The encoded protein is CASSVSTGGAETQYF.

The gene calls are TRBV4-1 and TRBJ2-7; D unclear. The V end was cut by 1 base, the J end by 1 base, with 8 bases between. This CDR3 region has 14 residues. Germline loops: CDR1 MGHRA, CDR2 YSYEKL. The CDR3 DNA reads TGCGCCAGCAGCCAAGCGAAAGCTTCCTACGAGCAGTACTTC. This codes for CASSQAKASYEQYF.

V usage is TRBV9 and J usage is TRBJ1-3; D gene unclear. CDR3 length: 13 amino acids. Germline-derived CDR1 and CDR2 are SGDLS and YYNGEE. V was cut by 7 bases and J by 1 base, with 9 bases left in between. DNA of the CDR3: TGTGCCAGCGGGGAGGCTTCTGGAAACACCATATATTTT. Protein sequence: CASGEASGNTIYF.

V usage is TRBV6-5 and J usage is TRBJ2-5; either TRBD1 or TRBD2 may supply D (6 bases each). Trimming cost V 6 bases and J 1 base, with 15 bases left between them. The V gene's germline CDR1 is MNHEY and CDR2 SVGAGI. The CDR3 is 15 amino acids. DNA of the CDR3: TGTGCCAGCAGGCGGGGAGGACAGCCCCAAGAGACCCAGTACTTC. This translates into CASRRGGQPQETQYF.

This chain uses TRBV2 with TRBJ2-7; a possible D gene is TRBD2 (6 bases). The CDR3 consists of 13 residues. CDR1 is SNHLY and CDR2 is FYNNEI in the germline V gene. With 6 bases removed from V and 9 bases from J, the gap between germline ends came to 18 bases. The CDR3 DNA follows: TGTGCCAGCAGCCCGGGACGGGAGCGAGGGCAGTACTTC. It is translated as CASSPGRERGQYF.

The genes are TRBV7-7 and TRBJ2-2; D is possibly TRBD1 or TRBD2 (6 bases each). Germline CDR1 reads SSHAT; CDR2 reads FNYEAQ (reference sequence). V dropped 5 bases and J dropped 5 bases, with 15 bases sitting between them. CDR3 length equals 15 residues. In DNA form, the CDR3 reads TGTGCCAGCAGCCCAGACGGGGGCGAAACCGGGGAGCTGTTTTTT. This gives the protein CASSPDGGETGELFF.

CDR3 coding DNA: TGCGCCAGCAGCTTGGACGGCGTCTCTGGAAACACCATATATTTT. As protein: CASSLDGVSGNTIYF. V usage is TRBV5-1 and J usage is TRBJ1-3; D unresolved. The CDR3 runs to 15 residues. V lost 0 bases, J lost 0 bases, and 7 bases lay in between. The germline CDR1 and CDR2 sequences are SGHRS and YFSETQ.

CDR3 region: CASSQDTGHRLNYGYTF. The CDR3 DNA follows: TGCGCCAGCAGCCAAGATACTGGCCACCGCTTGAACTATGGCTACACCTTC. This sequence joins TRBV4-3 and TRBJ1-2; no firm D call. V was pared by 0 bases and J by 2 bases, with 16 bases between. The CDR3 contains 17 residues. Germline V lookup: CDR1 LGHNA, CDR2 YSLEER.

This chain connects TRBV6-2 or TRBV6-3 to TRBJ1-1, with D possibly TRBD1 on 5 matching bases. V gave up 5 bases and J gave up 0 bases, with 13 bases separating them. The V gene's germline CDR1 is MNHEY and CDR2 SVGEGT. The CDR3 runs to 15 residues. The CDR3 sequence is CASSLEGSMNTEAFF. The DNA for the CDR3 is TGTGCCAGCAGTCTAGAGGGGAGCATGAACACTGAAGCTTTCTTT.

The rearrangement uses TRBV30 and TRBJ1-1; 8 bases line up with TRBD1. In germline, CDR1 is GTSNPN, CDR2 SVGIG (reference sequence). This CDR3 has 12 residues. V was clipped by 5 bases and J by 4 bases; unmatched bases: 3. CDR3 amino acids: CAWDRGGTEAFF. The CDR3 nucleotides read TGTGCCTGGGACAGGGGTGGCACTGAAGCTTTCTTT.